Listed below are T cell receptor beta chains from one sample, sequenced in a study of technical replicates of blood from four donors. Using immunoSEQ multiplex PCR, the repertoire was profiled, and TCRdb retains in-frame clones only, with some absent. The table has roughly 80,000 clones, about 96% seen once. Material for sequencing was T cells isolated from PBMCs. These TCRs come from a human donor in good health. CDR3s include the opening cysteine and the closing phenylalanine or tryptophan. The D gene is left open where the match is weak. The listing skips clone size in some rows; elsewhere it reads once, few, many or a size class.

clone_size	v_call	j_call	d_call	cdr3_aa	cdr3_nt
.	TRBV19	TRBJ1-5	.	CASSGRIGQPQHF	TGTGCCAGTAGTGGGAGGATCGGACAGCCCCAGCATTTT
.	TRBV5-6	TRBJ2-1	.	CASSLGDNTRLLTNEQFF	TGTGCCAGCAGCTTGGGGGACAACACTAGGCTTTTGACGAATGAGCAGTTCTTC
.	TRBV20-1	TRBJ2-5	.	CSPLRQETQYF	TGCAGCCCTCTGCGGCAAGAGACCCAGTACTTC
.	TRBV7-2	TRBJ1-2	.	CASSLPDRFYGYTF	TGTGCCAGCAGCTTACCCGACAGATTCTATGGCTACACCTTC
once	TRBV7-9	TRBJ2-7	TRBD2	CASTRRTSESYEQYF	TGTGCCAGCACCAGGCGGACTAGCGAATCCTACGAGCAGTACTTC
.	TRBV11-3	TRBJ1-2	.	CASSLDIRDGYTF	TGTGCCAGCAGCTTAGATATCCGGGATGGCTACACCTTC
.	TRBV6-5	TRBJ1-6	.	CASSYGRGNSPLHF	TGTGCCAGCAGTTATGGCAGGGGAAATTCACCCCTCCACTTT
few	TRBV4-2	TRBJ1-1	.	CASSQDARGTEAFF	TGTGCCAGCAGCCAAGATGCTAGGGGCACTGAAGCTTTCTTT
.	TRBV6-5	TRBJ2-1	.	CASVSRAGPNNEQFF	TGTGCCAGCGTTTCTCGGGCGGGGCCGAACAATGAGCAGTTCTTC
once	TRBV15	TRBJ1-1	TRBD1	CATRQTGDGTEAFF	TGTGCCACCCGGCAGACAGGGGATGGCACTGAAGCTTTCTTT
.	TRBV11-3	TRBJ2-2	TRBD1	CASSATGTNTGELFF	TGTGCCAGCAGCGCGACAGGGACGAACACCGGGGAGCTGTTTTTT
.	TRBV6-1	TRBJ2-7	.	CASSGTVYYEQYF	TGTGCCAGCAGTGGCACAGTCTACTACGAGCAGTACTTC
.	TRBV6-1	TRBJ1-2	TRBD1	CASSGMTGAYGYTF	TGTGCCAGCAGTGGGATGACAGGGGCCTATGGCTACACCTTC
.	TRBV7-7	TRBJ2-3	TRBD2	CASTYIAGGQISTDTQYF	TGTGCTAGCACTTACATAGCGGGGGGGCAAATTAGCACAGATACGCAGTATTTT
.	TRBV9	TRBJ2-1	TRBD2	CASSVATGLAGTHNEQFF	TGTGCCAGCAGCGTAGCTACCGGACTAGCGGGGACCCACAATGAGCAGTTCTTC
.	TRBV29-1	TRBJ2-7	TRBD2	CSVVPATSVTYEQYF	TGCAGCGTTGTCCCCGCCACTAGCGTAACCTACGAGCAGTACTTC
.	TRBV25-1	TRBJ2-7	.	CASSPLSSYEQYF	TGTGCCAGCAGTCCCCTTAGCTCCTACGAGCAGTACTTC
.	TRBV2	TRBJ2-7	.	CASTGEVFVYEQYF	TGTGCCAGCACCGGAGAAGTATTTGTCTACGAGCAGTACTTC
.	TRBV2	TRBJ2-2	TRBD1	CASSDQGVSTGELFF	TGTGCCAGCAGTGATCAGGGGGTGAGCACCGGGGAGCTGTTTTTT
.	TRBV4-1	TRBJ2-2	TRBD1	CASSLDRGFGELFF	TGCGCCAGCAGTTTGGACAGGGGTTTCGGGGAGCTGTTTTTT
.	TRBV2	TRBJ1-1	.	CASSGLSTEIEAFF	TGTGCCAGCAGTGGTCTTTCGACAGAGATTGAAGCTTTCTTT
.	TRBV6-6	TRBJ1-2	.	CASSYQLEGNGYTF	TGTGCCAGCAGTTACCAGCTGGAGGGAAATGGCTACACCTTC
.	TRBV7-6	TRBJ1-4	.	CASSLAVSTQDEKLFF	TGTGCCAGCAGCTTAGCTGTTTCCACCCAGGATGAAAAACTGTTTTTT
few	TRBV6-4	TRBJ1-2	TRBD1	CASSAWTGWGYTF	TGTGCCAGCAGTGCCTGGACAGGGTGGGGCTACACCTTC
.	TRBV15	TRBJ1-4	.	CATSRAGEKLFF	TGTGCCACCAGCAGAGCCGGTGAAAAACTGTTTTTT
.	TRBV2	TRBJ2-2	.	CATMTRTGELFF	TGTGCCACCATGACTAGAACCGGGGAGCTGTTTTTT
once	TRBV5-1	TRBJ2-5	TRBD2	CASSSGLAGVETQYF	TGCGCCAGCAGCTCCGGACTAGCGGGAGTAGAGACCCAGTACTTC